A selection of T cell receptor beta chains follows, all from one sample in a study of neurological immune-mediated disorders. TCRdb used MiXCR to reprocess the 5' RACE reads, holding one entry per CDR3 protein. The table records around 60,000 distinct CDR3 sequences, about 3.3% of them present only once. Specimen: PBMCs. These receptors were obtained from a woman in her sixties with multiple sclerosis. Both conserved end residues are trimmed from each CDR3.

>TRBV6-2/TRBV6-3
ASSYGGLDEKLF
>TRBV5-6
ASSLDKGTGYNEQF
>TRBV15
ATSRGVGWDRSYNEQF
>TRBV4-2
ASSQAPEGDEQF
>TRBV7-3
ASSPKGAGKEGDTQY
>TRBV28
ASTPTGRGTDTQY
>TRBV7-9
ASSREEIYEQY
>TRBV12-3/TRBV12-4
ATGGLAIYGYT
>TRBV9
ASSGDHLLLDTQY
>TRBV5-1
ASSLFATSGGHNEQF
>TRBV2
ASSEYGGGQPQH
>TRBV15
ATSSGRPYEQY
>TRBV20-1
SAQEGAREQY
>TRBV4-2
ASSQVSTGQETQY
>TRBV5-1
ASSLDSRDSPLH
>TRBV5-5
ASSPYGGATEAF
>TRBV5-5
ASSTSAGEQY
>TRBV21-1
ASSKVTASGVPSTDTQY
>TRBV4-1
ASSQGQGNQPQH
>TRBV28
ASSLSRPLGLF
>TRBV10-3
AISETIAEISYEQY
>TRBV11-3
ASSRRSDYGELF
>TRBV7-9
ASSAGTGDEQY
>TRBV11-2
ASSPEPGTGDGKKGAF
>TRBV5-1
ASSLGAGTGANVLT
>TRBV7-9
ASSLYQGQPQH
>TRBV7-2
ASSHSGGADEQY
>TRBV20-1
SARDNTGTPAMNTEAF
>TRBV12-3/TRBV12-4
ASSTLVSGEVNYGYT
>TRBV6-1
ASSERQDEQY
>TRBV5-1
ASSIGTSGSIWQETQY
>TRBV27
ASRPWTSVLYEQY
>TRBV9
ASSVDWGQETQY
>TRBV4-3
ASSRGQTSTNEKLF
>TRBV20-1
SARVPAGSSYNEQF
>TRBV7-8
ASSRGRRYYSNQPQH
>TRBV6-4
ASSVRGREETQY
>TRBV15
ATSRDAQGVGKLF
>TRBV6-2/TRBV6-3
ASSYTSGAYEQY
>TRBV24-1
ATSFGRTQY
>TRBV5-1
ASRYLSSGSYEQY